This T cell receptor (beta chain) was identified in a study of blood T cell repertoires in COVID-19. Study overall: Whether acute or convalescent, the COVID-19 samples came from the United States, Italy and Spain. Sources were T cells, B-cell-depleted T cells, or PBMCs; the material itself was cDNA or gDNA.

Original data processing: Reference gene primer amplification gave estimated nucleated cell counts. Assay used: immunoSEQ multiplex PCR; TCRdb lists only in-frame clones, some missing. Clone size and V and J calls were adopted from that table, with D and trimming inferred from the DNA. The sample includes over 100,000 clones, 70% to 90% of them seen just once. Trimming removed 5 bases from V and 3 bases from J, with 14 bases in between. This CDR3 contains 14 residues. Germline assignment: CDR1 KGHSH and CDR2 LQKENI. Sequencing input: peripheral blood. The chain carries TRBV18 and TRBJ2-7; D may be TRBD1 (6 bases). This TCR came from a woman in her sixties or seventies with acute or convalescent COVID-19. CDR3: CASSYQGRFYEQYF. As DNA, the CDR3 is TGTGCCAGCTCATACCAGGGGCGATTCTACGAGCAGTACTTC.